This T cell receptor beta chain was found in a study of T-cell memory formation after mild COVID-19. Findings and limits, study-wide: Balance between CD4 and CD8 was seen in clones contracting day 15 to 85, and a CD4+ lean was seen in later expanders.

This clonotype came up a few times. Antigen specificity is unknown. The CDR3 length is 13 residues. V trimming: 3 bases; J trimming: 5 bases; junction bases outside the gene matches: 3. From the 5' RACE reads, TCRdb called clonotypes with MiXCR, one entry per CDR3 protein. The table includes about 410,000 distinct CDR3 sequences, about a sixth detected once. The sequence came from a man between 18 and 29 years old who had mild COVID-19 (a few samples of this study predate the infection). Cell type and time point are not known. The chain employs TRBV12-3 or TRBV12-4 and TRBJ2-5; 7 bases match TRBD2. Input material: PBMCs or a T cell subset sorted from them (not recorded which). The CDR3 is CASSFEGGETQYF. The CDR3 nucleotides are TGTGCCAGCAGTTTTGAGGGAGGGGAGACCCAGTACTTC.